A selection of T cell receptor beta chains follows, all from one sample in a study of shared clonotypes between healthy human individuals. The data were produced by immunoSEQ multiplex PCR, yet TCRdb's version contains in-frame clones alone and is incomplete. The sample lists over a million clones, roughly 96% seen once, with over 1% in the top ten. Sequenced: naive CD4+ T cells sorted from blood. These receptor sequences come from a man in his thirties or forties in good health. Each CDR3 is given with its conserved first and last residue. A D gene is named only where the DNA matches it firmly. Size is stated for part of the rows, as once, few or many counts, or as a class when the clone is expanded.

V gene	D gene	clone size	J gene	CDR3 protein	CDR3 DNA
TRBV5-4	.	.	TRBJ1-5	CARGGDQPQHF	TGTGCCAGGGGGGGGGATCAGCCCCAGCATTTT
TRBV18	.	.	TRBJ2-2	CASFPGSTGELFF	TGTGCCAGCTTTCCGGGTTCCACCGGGGAGCTGTTTTTT
TRBV7-2	.	once	TRBJ1-1	CASSLNGMNTEAFF	TGTGCCAGCAGCTTAAATGGTATGAACACTGAAGCTTTCTTT
TRBV9	TRBD2	.	TRBJ2-2	CASSVGPSGGANTGELFF	TGTGCCAGCAGCGTAGGTCCTAGCGGGGGAGCGAACACCGGGGAGCTGTTTTTT
TRBV11-2	.	.	TRBJ2-7	CASSLTGDGSYEQYF	TGTGCCAGCAGCCTAACGGGGGACGGTTCCTACGAGCAGTACTTC
TRBV6-1	.	.	TRBJ2-5	CASSGGQETQYF	TGTGCCAGCAGTGGGGGTCAAGAGACCCAGTACTTC
TRBV27	.	once	TRBJ1-5	CASSTIRGGVRDQFQHF	TGTGCCAGCAGTACCATCCGGGGGGGGGTAAGGGATCAGTTCCAGCATTTT
TRBV18	TRBD1	.	TRBJ1-1	CASSPSRGAEAFF	TGTGCCAGCTCACCATCCAGGGGGGCTGAAGCTTTCTTT
TRBV5-1	.	.	TRBJ1-5	CASSLAGTTSQPQHF	TGCGCCAGCAGCTTGGCCGGGACAACGTCTCAGCCCCAGCATTTT
TRBV7-2	.	.	TRBJ2-2	CASSLVGAKNTGELFF	TGTGCCAGCAGCTTAGTAGGGGCCAAGAACACCGGGGAGCTGTTTTTT
TRBV5-6	.	.	TRBJ2-5	CASSLPGQGVGKEETQYF	TGTGCCAGCAGCTTGCCTGGTCAAGGGGTGGGTAAGGAAGAGACCCAGTACTTC
TRBV27	.	.	TRBJ2-7	CASSFRSSYEQYF	TGTGCCAGCAGTTTTAGAAGCTCCTACGAGCAGTACTTC
TRBV7-2	.	.	TRBJ1-3	CASSPTGLYSGNTIYF	TGTGCCAGCAGCCCGACCGGACTGTACTCTGGAAACACCATATATTTT
TRBV5-1	.	.	TRBJ2-1	CASSLDAGKNEQFF	TGCGCCAGCAGCTTGGACGCAGGGAAGAATGAGCAGTTCTTC
TRBV10-3	.	.	TRBJ2-7	CAISESLGGESEQYF	TGTGCCATCAGTGAGTCCCTGGGGGGCGAGTCCGAGCAGTACTTC
TRBV2	TRBD1	.	TRBJ1-2	CASGLKTGTFGGYTF	TGTGCCAGCGGTCTGAAGACAGGGACGTTCGGGGGCTACACCTTC
TRBV11-2	TRBD2	.	TRBJ2-3	CASSFRPTSGSTDTQYF	TGTGCCAGCAGCTTCCGACCGACTAGCGGGAGCACAGATACGCAGTATTTT
TRBV7-9	.	.	TRBJ2-3	CASSSPTDTQYF	TGTGCCAGCAGCTCTCCCACAGATACGCAGTATTTT
TRBV7-6	TRBD1	.	TRBJ1-4	CASSLRTGWGEKLFF	TGTGCCAGCAGCTTACGGACAGGGTGGGGTGAAAAACTGTTTTTT
TRBV7-9	.	once	TRBJ2-1	CASSPRLALDNEQFF	TGTGCCAGCAGCCCCCGACTTGCGTTAGACAATGAGCAGTTCTTC
TRBV7-9	.	.	TRBJ2-5	CASSPKETQYF	TGTGCCAGCAGCCCCAAAGAGACCCAGTACTTC
TRBV29-1	.	.	TRBJ1-2	CSDPPTGNYGYTF	TGCAGCGACCCCCCCACAGGGAACTATGGCTACACCTTC
TRBV19	.	.	TRBJ2-2	CASKLARASAGELFF	TGTGCCAGTAAATTGGCGAGAGCATCCGCCGGGGAGCTGTTTTTT
TRBV7-9	.	once	TRBJ2-1	CASSLVEWRAWDEQFF	TGTGCCAGCAGCTTAGTGGAATGGAGGGCTTGGGATGAGCAGTTCTTC
TRBV27	TRBD2	.	TRBJ2-1	CASTGLAGIGQFF	TGTGCCAGCACCGGGCTAGCGGGGATAGGGCAGTTCTTC
TRBV5-1	TRBD2	.	TRBJ2-2	CASSFGLAGGTGELFF	TGCGCCAGCAGCTTCGGACTAGCGGGAGGCACCGGGGAGCTGTTTTTT
TRBV18	TRBD1	.	TRBJ2-1	CASSPLDRGRSEQFF	TGTGCCAGCTCACCCCTGGACAGGGGGCGGAGTGAGCAGTTCTTC
TRBV9	.	.	TRBJ2-7	CASSPSPQLGEQYF	TGTGCCAGCAGCCCCTCCCCCCAATTGGGCGAGCAGTACTTC
TRBV19	.	.	TRBJ2-6	CAGESTPLSGANVLTF	TGTGCCGGGGAGAGCACTCCTCTCTCTGGGGCCAACGTCCTGACTTTC
TRBV5-1	TRBD1	.	TRBJ2-3	CASSLPGRGWIGTDTQYF	TGCGCCAGCAGCTTGCCTGGCAGGGGGTGGATTGGCACAGATACGCAGTATTTT
TRBV4-2	.	once	TRBJ1-2	CASSQDWGEEGYTF	TGTGCCAGCAGCCAAGATTGGGGTGAGGAAGGCTACACCTTC
TRBV5-1	TRBD2	.	TRBJ2-7	CASSLVGGSREQYF	TGCGCCAGCAGCTTGGTTGGCGGGAGTAGGGAGCAGTACTTC
TRBV7-9	TRBD2	.	TRBJ2-7	CASSLEVRGAYEQYF	TGTGCCAGCAGCTTAGAGGTTCGGGGGGCCTACGAGCAGTACTTC
TRBV9	TRBD1	.	TRBJ1-4	CASSVVGQGGEKLFF	TGTGCCAGCAGCGTAGTGGGACAGGGGGGTGAAAAACTGTTTTTT
TRBV27	TRBD2	.	TRBJ2-1	CASKLAGAPNEQFF	TGTGCCAGCAAACTAGCGGGAGCCCCCAATGAGCAGTTCTTC
TRBV5-1	TRBD1	.	TRBJ1-1	CASSLNRGPESGTEAFF	TGCGCCAGCAGCTTAAACAGGGGGCCGGAAAGTGGGACTGAAGCTTTCTTT
TRBV6-6	TRBD1	.	TRBJ1-2	CASMERGLYGYTF	TGTGCCAGCATGGAAAGGGGGCTGTATGGCTACACCTTC
TRBV5-1	TRBD2	.	TRBJ2-1	CASSLSGSSYNEQFF	TGCGCCAGCAGCCTTAGCGGGAGCTCCTACAATGAGCAGTTCTTC
TRBV18	TRBD2	.	TRBJ2-3	CASSPFGLAGVRDTQYF	TGTGCCAGCTCACCCTTCGGACTAGCGGGAGTACGAGATACGCAGTATTTT
TRBV9	TRBD2	.	TRBJ2-7	CASSVDPSGHTYEQYF	TGTGCCAGCAGCGTAGATCCTAGCGGGCACACCTACGAGCAGTACTTC
TRBV5-4	.	.	TRBJ1-5	CASSVDSNQPQHF	TGTGCCAGCAGCGTCGACAGCAATCAGCCCCAGCATTTT
TRBV6-5	TRBD1	.	TRBJ1-4	CASSYRTGAGEKLFF	TGTGCCAGCAGTTACCGGACAGGGGCGGGAGAAAAACTGTTTTTT
TRBV9	TRBD1	.	TRBJ1-1	CASNPLTGGGTEAFF	TGTGCCAGCAACCCCCTTACAGGGGGCGGCACTGAAGCTTTCTTT
TRBV7-2	TRBD2	once	TRBJ2-3	CASSLVAGGPPQYF	TGTGCCAGCAGCTTAGTAGCGGGAGGGCCGCCGCAGTATTTT
TRBV19	TRBD1	.	TRBJ2-3	CASSIVPDRGQYF	TGTGCCAGTAGTATAGTCCCCGACAGGGGGCAGTATTTT
TRBV13	TRBD2	once	TRBJ2-5	CASSSLGLAGGETQYF	TGTGCCAGCAGCTCCCTGGGACTAGCGGGAGGGGAGACCCAGTACTTC
TRBV18	.	.	TRBJ1-1	CASSPGPVSTEAFF	TGTGCCAGCTCACCGGGACCCGTCTCGACTGAAGCTTTCTTT
TRBV6-4	TRBD1	.	TRBJ1-5	CASSPDRANQPQHF	TGTGCCAGCAGTCCAGACAGGGCAAATCAGCCCCAGCATTTT
TRBV5-1	TRBD1	.	TRBJ2-5	CASSLFGTGAQETQYF	TGCGCCAGCAGCTTATTTGGGACAGGGGCCCAAGAGACCCAGTACTTC
TRBV9	TRBD1	.	TRBJ2-1	CASSARQGGGYNEQFF	TGTGCCAGCAGCGCGAGACAGGGGGGTGGCTACAATGAGCAGTTCTTC
TRBV7-9	.	once	TRBJ2-5	CASSLARRAEDETQYF	TGTGCCAGCAGCTTAGCGAGGAGGGCCGAGGACGAGACCCAGTACTTC
TRBV4-2	TRBD2	.	TRBJ2-1	CASSTIAGRSYNEQFF	TGTGCCAGCAGCACCATAGCGGGAAGGTCCTACAATGAGCAGTTCTTC
TRBV10-2	TRBD2	.	TRBJ2-1	CASSEKVGTSVNEQFF	TGCGCCAGCAGTGAGAAAGTCGGGACTAGCGTGAATGAGCAGTTCTTC
TRBV18	.	.	TRBJ2-1	CASSPDILNEQFF	TGTGCCAGCTCACCGGATATCCTCAATGAGCAGTTCTTC
TRBV28	.	.	TRBJ1-1	CATLTLPRNTEAFF	TGTGCCACCCTGACTCTACCTCGGAACACTGAAGCTTTCTTT
TRBV6-5	.	.	TRBJ2-3	CASSYGSDGTDTQYF	TGTGCCAGCAGTTACGGTTCCGACGGCACAGATACGCAGTATTTT